This T cell receptor beta chain came from a study of blood T cell repertoires in COVID-19. The protocol was immunoSEQ multiplex PCR, while the TCRdb copy is restricted to in-frame clones and leaves out a portion. Among about 140,000 clones listed, roughly four fifths were seen once. The V gene's germline CDR1 is SGHTA and CDR2 FQGTGA. The ends lost 6 bases at V and 2 bases at J; junction bases unmatched: 0. This CDR3 is built from 13 residues. This chain links TRBV7-3 with TRBJ2-7, with TRBD2 identical over 11 bases. The material sequenced was peripheral blood. This clonotype originated in an older man with acute or convalescent COVID-19. The CDR3 loop is CASRLAGAYEQYF. In DNA form, the CDR3 reads TGTGCCAGCAGACTAGCGGGGGCCTACGAGCAGTACTTC.